This T cell receptor (beta chain) was identified during a study of breast tumors, draining lymph nodes, adjacent tissues. General observations from the study: Most tumor T cells seemingly derive from lymph node, then expand in tumor. Tumor T cell lymph node origin was a supported hypothesis, not proven. Compared with lymph nodes, tumors were less diverse; compared with nontumor tissue, more.

Breast cancer patients provided tissue from their axillary draining lymph nodes. CDR3 length: 15 residues. Trimming removed 6 bases from V and 5 bases from J, with 17 bases in between. The germline gives CDR1 MDHEN, CDR2 SYDVKM. Regarding this clonotype: Antigen unknown.

TCRdb analysed the multiplex PCR reads with MiXCR anew, one entry per CDR3 protein. The sample contains about 220,000 distinct CDR3 sequences, less than 45% of which appear only once. V usage is TRBV28 and J usage is TRBJ1-5; TRBD1 might be the D (5 bases). The sequenced material came from axillary lymph node tissue. The sequence was collected from a female donor with breast cancer. Some clones in this sample may be carry-over from other donors' samples. The CDR3 loop is CASSENQGPYQPQHF. As DNA, the CDR3 is TGTGCCAGCAGCGAGAATCAGGGACCCTATCAGCCCCAGCATTTT.